This is a list of T cell receptor beta chains from one sample in a study of shared clonotypes between healthy human individuals. The repertoire was sequenced with immunoSEQ multiplex PCR; TCRdb's copy has only in-frame clones and lacks some. The profile shows 330,000 or so clones, 73% of them singletons. The sample taken for sequencing was memory CD4+ T cells sorted from blood. These receptors were collected from a young man in good health. Each CDR3 is given with its conserved first and last residue. Fields, in order: V gene, J gene, clone size, D gene, CDR3 protein, CDR3 DNA. A D gene is named only where the DNA matches it firmly. Size values are once, few and many counts, or a class for expanded clones, and some rows have none.

>TRBV5-1|TRBJ1-6|NA|TRBD1
CASRVRTGPNSPLHF
TGCGCCAGCAGGGTTCGGACAGGCCCTAATTCACCCCTCCACTTT
>TRBV5-5|TRBJ2-1|NA|NA
CASSLSIVPPVGEQFF
TGTGCCAGCAGCTTAAGCATAGTCCCTCCTGTCGGTGAGCAGTTCTTC
>TRBV5-1|TRBJ2-3|NA|NA
CASGNWDSTDTQYF
TGCGCCAGCGGAAACTGGGACTCCACAGATACGCAGTATTTT
>TRBV29-1|TRBJ2-2|NA|TRBD1
CSARQGAQTGELFF
TGCAGCGCCCGACAGGGGGCGCAAACCGGGGAGCTGTTTTTT
>TRBV6-1|TRBJ1-3|NA|TRBD1
CASSAWGQAVRNTIYF
TGTGCCAGCAGTGCGTGGGGACAGGCAGTTCGAAACACCATATATTTT
>TRBV5-6|TRBJ2-3|NA|NA
CASSSPGATDTQYF
TGTGCCAGCAGCTCCCCGGGGGCAACAGATACGCAGTATTTT
>TRBV18|TRBJ2-1|NA|TRBD2
CASSPPASGIRTEFF
TGTGCCAGCTCCCCGCCGGCTAGCGGGATCCGCACGGAGTTCTTC
>TRBV5-1|TRBJ2-7|few|TRBD1
CASSLDPGTAGLYF
TGCGCCAGCAGCTTGGATCCCGGGACAGCTGGGTTGTACTTC
>TRBV27|TRBJ1-5|NA|TRBD1
CASSPGQVYQPQHF
TGTGCCAGCAGTCCCGGACAGGTCTATCAGCCCCAGCATTTT
>TRBV2|TRBJ2-7|NA|TRBD1
CASSIRDRDIYEQYF
TGTGCCAGCAGTATCCGGGACAGGGATATCTACGAGCAGTACTTC